This entry concerns a single T cell receptor (beta chain). The V and J ends lost 4 bases and 0 bases respectively, with 19 bases between them. Germline lookup yields CDR1 KGHSH and CDR2 LQKENI. The CDR3 is 18 amino acids. Authors' data handling: Nucleated cell counts were estimated from reference gene primer amplification. Clones were sequenced by immunoSEQ multiplex PCR, and TCRdb holds only the in-frame ones, with some missing. D and trimming were read from the DNA, whereas the V and J calls and clone size are those reported in that table. The sample shows under 300,000 clones, about 86% of them seen only once. The data belong to a study of blood T cell repertoires in COVID-19. In the study overall: Acute and convalescent COVID-19 samples came from the United States, Italy and Spain. PBMCs, B-cell-depleted T cells, or T cells were the source of the cDNA or gDNA that made up the material.

This sequence was found in a woman aged 55-70 years with active or convalescent COVID-19. The chain couples TRBV18 to TRBJ1-5, with a weak D call TRBD1 (6 bases). The sample comprised peripheral blood. CDR3 sequence: CASSLNIDRTTSNQPQHF. CDR3 DNA sequence: TGTGCCAGCTCACTTAACATTGACAGGACAACTAGCAATCAGCCCCAGCATTTT.